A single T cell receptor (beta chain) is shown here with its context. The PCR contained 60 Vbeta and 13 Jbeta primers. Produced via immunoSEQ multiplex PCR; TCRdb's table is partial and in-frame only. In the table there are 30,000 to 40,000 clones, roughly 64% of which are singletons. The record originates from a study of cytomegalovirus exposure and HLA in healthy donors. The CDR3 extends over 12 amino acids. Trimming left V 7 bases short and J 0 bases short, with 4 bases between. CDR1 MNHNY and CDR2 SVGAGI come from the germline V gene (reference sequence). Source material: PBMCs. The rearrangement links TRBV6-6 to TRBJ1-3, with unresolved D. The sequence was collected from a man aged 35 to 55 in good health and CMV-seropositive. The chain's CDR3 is CASTISGNTIYF. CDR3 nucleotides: TGTGCCAGCACTATCTCTGGAAACACCATATATTTT.